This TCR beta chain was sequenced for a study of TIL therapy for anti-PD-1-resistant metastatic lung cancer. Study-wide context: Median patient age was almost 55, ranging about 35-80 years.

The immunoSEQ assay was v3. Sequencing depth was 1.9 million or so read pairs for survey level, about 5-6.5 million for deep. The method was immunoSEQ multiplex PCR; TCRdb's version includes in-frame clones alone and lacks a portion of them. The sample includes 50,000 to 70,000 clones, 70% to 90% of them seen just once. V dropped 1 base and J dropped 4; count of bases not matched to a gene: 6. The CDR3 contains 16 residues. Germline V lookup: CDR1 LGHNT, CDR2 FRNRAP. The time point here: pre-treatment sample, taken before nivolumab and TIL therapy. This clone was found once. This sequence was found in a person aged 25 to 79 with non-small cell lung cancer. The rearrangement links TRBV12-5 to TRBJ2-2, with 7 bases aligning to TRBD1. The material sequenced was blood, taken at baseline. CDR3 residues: CASGLGQGGGTGELFF. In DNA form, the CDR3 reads TGTGCTAGTGGTTTGGGACAGGGTGGGGGCACCGGGGAGCTGTTTTTT.